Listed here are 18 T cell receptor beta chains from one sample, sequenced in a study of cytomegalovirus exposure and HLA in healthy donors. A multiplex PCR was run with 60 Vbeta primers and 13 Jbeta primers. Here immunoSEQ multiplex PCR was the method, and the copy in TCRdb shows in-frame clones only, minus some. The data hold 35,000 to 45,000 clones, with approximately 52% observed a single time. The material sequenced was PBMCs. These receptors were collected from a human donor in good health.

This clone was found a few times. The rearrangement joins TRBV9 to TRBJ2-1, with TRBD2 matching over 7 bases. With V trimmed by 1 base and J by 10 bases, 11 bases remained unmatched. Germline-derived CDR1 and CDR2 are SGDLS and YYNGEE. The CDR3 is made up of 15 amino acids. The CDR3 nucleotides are TGTGCCAGCAGCGTACAGGGAAGCGGGGCTAAAGAGCAGTTCTTC. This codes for CASSVQGSGAKEQFF.

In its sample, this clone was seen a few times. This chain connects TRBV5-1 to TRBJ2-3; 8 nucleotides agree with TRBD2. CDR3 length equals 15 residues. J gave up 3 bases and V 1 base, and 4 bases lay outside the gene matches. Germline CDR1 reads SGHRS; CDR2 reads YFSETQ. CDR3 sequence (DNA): TGCGCCAGCAGCTTGAGGAGCGGGGGTACAGATACGCAGTATTTT. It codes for CASSLRSGGTDTQYF. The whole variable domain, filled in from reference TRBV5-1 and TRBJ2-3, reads KAGVTQTPRYLIKTRGQQVTLSCSPISGHRSVSWYQQTPGQGLQFLFEYFSETQRNKGNFPGRFSGRQFSNSRSEMNVSTLELGDSALYLCASSLRSGGTDTQYFGPGTRLTVL.

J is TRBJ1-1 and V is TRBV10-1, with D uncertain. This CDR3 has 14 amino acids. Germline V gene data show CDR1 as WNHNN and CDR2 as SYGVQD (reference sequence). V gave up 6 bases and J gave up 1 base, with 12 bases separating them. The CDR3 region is CASRLPVSNTEAFF. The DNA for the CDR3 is TGCGCCAGCAGACTCCCGGTGTCGAACACTGAAGCTTTCTTT.

The CDR3 loop is CASSYGWAEKLFF. The CDR3 nucleotides read TGTGCCAGCAGTTACGGGTGGGCTGAAAAACTGTTTTTT. The V and J genes are TRBV6-5 and TRBJ1-4; D remains unclear. The germline V gene has CDR1 MNHEY and CDR2 SVGAGI. Trimming pared 2 bases from V and 7 bases from J, leaving 8 bases between. The CDR3 has 13 amino acids.

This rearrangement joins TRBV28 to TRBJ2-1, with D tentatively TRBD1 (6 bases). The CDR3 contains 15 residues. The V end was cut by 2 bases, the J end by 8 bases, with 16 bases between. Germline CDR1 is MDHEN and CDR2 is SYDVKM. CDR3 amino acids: CASSLTQGSWDEQFF. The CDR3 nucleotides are TGTGCCAGCAGTTTAACACAGGGTAGCTGGGATGAGCAGTTCTTC.

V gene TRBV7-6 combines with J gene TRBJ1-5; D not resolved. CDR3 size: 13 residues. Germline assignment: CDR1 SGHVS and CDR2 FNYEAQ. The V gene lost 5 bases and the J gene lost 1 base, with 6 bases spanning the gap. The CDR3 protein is CASSPQSNQPQHF. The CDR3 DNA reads TGTGCCAGCAGCCCACAGAGCAATCAGCCCCAGCATTTT.

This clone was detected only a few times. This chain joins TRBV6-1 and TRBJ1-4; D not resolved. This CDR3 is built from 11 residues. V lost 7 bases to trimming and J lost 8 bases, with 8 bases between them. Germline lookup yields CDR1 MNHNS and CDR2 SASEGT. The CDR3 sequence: CASTEIEKLFF. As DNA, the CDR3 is TGTGCCAGCACCGAGATCGAAAAACTGTTTTTT.

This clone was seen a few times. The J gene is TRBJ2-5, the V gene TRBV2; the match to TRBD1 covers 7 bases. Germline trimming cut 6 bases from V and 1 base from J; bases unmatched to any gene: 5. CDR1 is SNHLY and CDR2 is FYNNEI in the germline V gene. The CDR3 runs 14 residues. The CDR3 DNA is TGTGCCAGCAGGGGGGACAGCGGCCAAGAGACCCAGTACTTC. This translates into CASRGDSGQETQYF. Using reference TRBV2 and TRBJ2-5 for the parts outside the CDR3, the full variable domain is EPEVTQTPSHQVTQMGQEVILRCVPISNHLYFYWYRQILGQKVEFLVSFYNNEISEKSEIFDDQFSVERPDGSNFTLKIRSTKLEDSAMYFCASRGDSGQETQYFGPGTRLLVL.

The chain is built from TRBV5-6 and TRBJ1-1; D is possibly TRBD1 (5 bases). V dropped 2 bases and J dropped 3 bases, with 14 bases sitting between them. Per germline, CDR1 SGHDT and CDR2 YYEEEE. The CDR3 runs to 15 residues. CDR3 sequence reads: CASSFSGGTYTEAFF. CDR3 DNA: TGTGCCAGCAGCTTTTCGGGCGGGACCTACACTGAAGCTTTCTTT.

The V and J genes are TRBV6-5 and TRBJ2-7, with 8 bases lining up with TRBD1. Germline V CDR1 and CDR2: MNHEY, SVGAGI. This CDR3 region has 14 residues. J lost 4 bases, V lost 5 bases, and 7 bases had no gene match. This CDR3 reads CASSPTGVRYEQYF. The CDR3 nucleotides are TGTGCCAGCAGTCCGACAGGGGTGAGGTACGAGCAGTACTTC.

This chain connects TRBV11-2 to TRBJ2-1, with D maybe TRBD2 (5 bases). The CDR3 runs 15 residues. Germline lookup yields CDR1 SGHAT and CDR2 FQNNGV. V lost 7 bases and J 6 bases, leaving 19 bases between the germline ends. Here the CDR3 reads CASTSLVSRGNEQFF. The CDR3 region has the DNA TGTGCCAGCACCTCTTTAGTGAGCCGGGGCAATGAGCAGTTCTTC. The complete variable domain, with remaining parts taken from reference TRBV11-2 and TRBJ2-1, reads EAGVAQSPRYKIIEKRQSVAFWCNPISGHATLYWYQQILGQGPKLLIQFQNNGVVDDSQLPKDRFSAERLKGVDSTLKIQPAKLEDSAVYLCASTSLVSRGNEQFFGPGTRLTVL.

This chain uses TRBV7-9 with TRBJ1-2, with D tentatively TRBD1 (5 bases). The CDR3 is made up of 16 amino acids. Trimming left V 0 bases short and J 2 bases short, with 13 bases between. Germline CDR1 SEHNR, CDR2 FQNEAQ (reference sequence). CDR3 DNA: TGTGCCAGCAGCTTAGCGAAGTTGGGGCGGAACTATGGCTACACCTTC. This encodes CASSLAKLGRNYGYTF.

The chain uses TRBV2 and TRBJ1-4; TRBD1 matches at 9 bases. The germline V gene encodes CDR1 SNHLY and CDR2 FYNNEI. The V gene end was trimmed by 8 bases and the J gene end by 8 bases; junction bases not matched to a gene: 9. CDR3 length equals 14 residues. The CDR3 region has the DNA TGTGCCAGCTCCCAACAGGGGGCGAAGGAAAAACTGTTTTTT. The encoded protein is CASSQQGAKEKLFF.

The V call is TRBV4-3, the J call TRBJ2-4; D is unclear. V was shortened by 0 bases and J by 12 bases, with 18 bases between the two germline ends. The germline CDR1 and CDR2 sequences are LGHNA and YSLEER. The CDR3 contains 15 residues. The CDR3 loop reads CASSQESISSLHQYF. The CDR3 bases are TGCGCCAGCAGCCAAGAGAGTATTAGTAGTCTCCATCAGTACTTC.

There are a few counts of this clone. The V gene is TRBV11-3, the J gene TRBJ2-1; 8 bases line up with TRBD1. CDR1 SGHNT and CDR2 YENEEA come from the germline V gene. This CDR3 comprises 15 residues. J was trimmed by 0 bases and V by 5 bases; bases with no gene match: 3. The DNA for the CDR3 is TGTGCCAGCAGCAACGGACAGGGCTCCTACAATGAGCAGTTCTTC. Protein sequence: CASSNGQGSYNEQFF.

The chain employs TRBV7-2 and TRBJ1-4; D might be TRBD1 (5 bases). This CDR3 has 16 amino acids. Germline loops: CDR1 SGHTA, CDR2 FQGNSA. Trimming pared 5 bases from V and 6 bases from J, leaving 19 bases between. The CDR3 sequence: CASSLEPSKQDEKLFF. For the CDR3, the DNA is TGTGCCAGCAGCCTTGAACCGTCAAAACAGGATGAAAAACTGTTTTTT.

CDR3 nucleotides: TGTGCCAGCAGCTTAACGTCCGTGGGCGAGCAGTACTTC. It yields the protein CASSLTSVGEQYF. J is TRBJ2-5 and V is TRBV7-3, with D uncertain. The assigned J gene may be wrong: the sequence end matches TRBJ2-7 better. The CDR3 consists of 13 residues. From germline, CDR1 is SGHTA and CDR2 FQGTGA.

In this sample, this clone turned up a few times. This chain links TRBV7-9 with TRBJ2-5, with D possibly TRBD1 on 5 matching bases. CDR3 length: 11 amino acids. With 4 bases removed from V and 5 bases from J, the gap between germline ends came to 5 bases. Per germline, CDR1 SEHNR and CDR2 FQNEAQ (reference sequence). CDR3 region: CASSSGETQYF. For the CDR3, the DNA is TGTGCCAGCAGCTCAGGGGAGACCCAGTACTTC. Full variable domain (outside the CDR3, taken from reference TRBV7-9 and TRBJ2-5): DTGVSQNPRHKITKRGQNVTFRCDPISEHNRLYWYRQTLGQGPEFLTYFQNEAQLEKSRLLSDRFSAERPKGSFSTLEIQRTEQGDSAMYLCASSSGETQYFGPGTRLLVL.